This is a list of T cell receptor beta chains from one sample in a study of cytomegalovirus exposure and HLA in healthy donors. Measured with immunoSEQ multiplex PCR; TCRdb has only the in-frame clones, and not every one. The profile shows some 240,000 clones, approximately 82% of them singletons. Sequenced material: PBMCs. The receptors derive from a woman aged 18-29 years in good health and CMV-seronegative. Each CDR3 is given with its conserved first and last residue. A D gene is named only where the DNA matches it firmly. The size of a clone is reported for some rows only, either as once, few or many, or as a class for expanded clones.

abundance	d_gene	len	v_gene	j_gene	CDR3nt	CDR3aa
NA	NA	14	TRBV5-4	TRBJ1-4	TGTGCCAGCAGCTTGGAGGGGGAGCAGGAAAAACTGTTTTTT	CASSLEGEQEKLFF
NA	NA	13	TRBV7-9	TRBJ1-5	TGTGCCAGCAGCTTAGGTGGGGACCAGCCCCAGCATTTT	CASSLGGDQPQHF
NA	NA	14	TRBV27	TRBJ2-1	TGTGCCAGCAGTCTCAGATACTCCTACAATGAGCAGTTCTTC	CASSLRYSYNEQFF
NA	NA	11	TRBV2	TRBJ1-1	TGTGCCAGCAGGGTTGACTCAGAGACTTTCTTT	CASRVDSETFF
NA	NA	15	TRBV11-2	TRBJ1-1	TGTGCCAGCAGCGCCGGTGGCAGAGCTAACACTGAAGCTTTCTTT	CASSAGGRANTEAFF
NA	NA	14	TRBV19	TRBJ1-1	TGTGCCAGTAGTATTCGAGGGCCCAGGGCTGAAGCTTTCTTT	CASSIRGPRAEAFF
NA	NA	16	TRBV5-1	TRBJ2-1	TGCGCCAGCAGCTTGTCCGGCGCCGGCTCCTACAATGAGCAGTTCTTC	CASSLSGAGSYNEQFF
once	NA	16	TRBV5-1	TRBJ1-6	TGCGCCAGCAGCCCTCGGGGTCCAATCTATAATTCACCCCTCCACTTT	CASSPRGPIYNSPLHF
NA	TRBD2	16	TRBV7-6	TRBJ2-7	TGTGCCAGCAGCTTAGTGAGCGGGGGGTTCACCTACGAGCAGTACTTC	CASSLVSGGFTYEQYF
NA	NA	15	TRBV30	TRBJ2-1	TGTGCCTGTCCTAGTGTATGGGGGCAAAGGAATGAGCAGTTCTTC	CACPSVWGQRNEQFF
once	NA	16	TRBV6-1	TRBJ1-3	TGTGCCAGCAGTGAATGGGGGGGCGCCTCTGGAAACACCATATATTTT	CASSEWGGASGNTIYF
NA	TRBD2	14	TRBV6-5	TRBJ2-3	TGTGCCAGCAGTCCCGGGGGGGGTTGGGATACGCAGTATTTT	CASSPGGGWDTQYF
NA	NA	12	TRBV5-4	TRBJ2-1	TGTGCCAGCAGCTTCGGTAGTTCTGAGCAGTTCTTC	CASSFGSSEQFF
NA	NA	12	TRBV19	TRBJ1-1	TGTGCCAGTAGTGTCATTCTAGGGGAAGCTTTCTTT	CASSVILGEAFF
NA	NA	12	TRBV27	TRBJ2-3	TGTGCCAGCAGTTTAGGGACAGATACGCAGTATTTT	CASSLGTDTQYF
once	TRBD1	13	TRBV11-2	TRBJ2-1	TGTGCCAGCAGCGCGGACAGGGGTAATGAGCAGTTCTTC	CASSADRGNEQFF
NA	NA	13	TRBV10-3	TRBJ1-2	TGTGCCATCAGACATTCGGGGAACTATGGCTACACCTTC	CAIRHSGNYGYTF
NA	NA	15	TRBV6-5	TRBJ1-3	TGTGCCAGCAGCCGGGTTGGGGCCTCTGGAAACACCATATATTTT	CASSRVGASGNTIYF
few	NA	17	TRBV4-1	TRBJ2-2	TGCGCCGCCCACCAAGCACACAGAATGACGAACACCGGGGAGCTGTTTTTT	CAAHQAHRMTNTGELFF
NA	TRBD2	13	TRBV27	TRBJ2-3	TGTGCCAGCACGCGGGAGGGAAGAGATACGCAGTATTTT	CASTREGRDTQYF
NA	NA	14	TRBV28	TRBJ2-7	TGTGCCAGCAACCTCAAAGAGAGCTCCTACGAGCAGTACTTC	CASNLKESSYEQYF
NA	NA	15	TRBV27	TRBJ1-6	TGTGCCAGCAGTCCCAAGACAGGCGTGCGGACACCCCTCCACTTT	CASSPKTGVRTPLHF
once	TRBD1	14	TRBV9	TRBJ1-2	TGTGCCAGCAGTGCTGGACAGGGGATTTATGGCTACACCTTC	CASSAGQGIYGYTF
NA	TRBD2	16	TRBV7-8	TRBJ2-5	TGTGCCAGCAGCTTACGCGGGACTAGCGGAGAAGAGACCCAGTACTTC	CASSLRGTSGEETQYF
NA	NA	13	TRBV7-9	TRBJ2-7	TGTGCCAGCAGCCAAATCAGGGGCTACGAGCAGTACTTC	CASSQIRGYEQYF
NA	TRBD1	15	TRBV9	TRBJ1-2	TGTGCCAGCAGCAAAGACGGGACAGGGGGGTATGGCTACACCTTC	CASSKDGTGGYGYTF
NA	NA	14	TRBV18	TRBJ1-1	TGTGCCAGCTCGTTGGGCGGACCAAACACTGAAGCTTTCTTT	CASSLGGPNTEAFF
NA	NA	13	TRBV2	TRBJ1-4	TGTGCCAGCACCCGGGAAGGGGAAGAAAAACTGTTTTTT	CASTREGEEKLFF
NA	NA	13	TRBV7-3	TRBJ2-2	TGTGCCAGCAGCTTAAGCAGCACCGGGGAGCTGTTTTTT	CASSLSSTGELFF
NA	NA	11	TRBV30	TRBJ1-1	TGTGCCTGGAGTGCTCGGGTTGAAGCTTTCTTT	CAWSARVEAFF
NA	TRBD1	14	TRBV6-5	TRBJ1-2	TGTGCCAGCAGTCCACGACAGGGGCGCTATGGCTACACCTTC	CASSPRQGRYGYTF
NA	TRBD1	15	TRBV2	TRBJ2-1	TGTGCCAGCACCTCCGGGACAGGGGCCATCAATGAGCAGTTCTTC	CASTSGTGAINEQFF
many	NA	11	TRBV2	TRBJ1-4	TGTGCCAGCACCGTATCCGAAAAACTGTTTTTT	CASTVSEKLFF
once	TRBD1	13	TRBV7-3	TRBJ1-2	TGTGCCAGCAGCCGGACAGGAGCCTATGGCTACACCTTC	CASSRTGAYGYTF
NA	NA	16	TRBV30	TRBJ1-1	TGTGCCTGGACCTTCGCAGGGGCTCTTATGAACACTGAAGCTTTCTTT	CAWTFAGALMNTEAFF
NA	NA	14	TRBV27	TRBJ1-1	TGTGCCAGCAGTCCCCGACAGAATATGCTTGAAGCTTTCTTT	CASSPRQNMLEAFF
NA	NA	14	TRBV10-3	TRBJ2-1	TGTGCCATCAGTGATAGTGGGGGGAACAATGAGCAGTTCTTC	CAISDSGGNNEQFF
NA	NA	15	TRBV15	TRBJ2-7	TGTGCCACCAGCAGAGATCGGGGGGCAGCCTACGAGCAGTACTTC	CATSRDRGAAYEQYF
NA	NA	14	TRBV7-2	TRBJ2-1	TGTGCCAGCAGTCCCACACCTCAATATAGTGAGCAGTTCTTC	CASSPTPQYSEQFF
NA	TRBD1	14	TRBV30	TRBJ2-1	TGTGCCTGGACAGGGGGCCACTCCTACAATGAGCAGTTCTTC	CAWTGGHSYNEQFF
NA	TRBD1	16	TRBV28	TRBJ1-5	TGTGCCAGCAGTCCCGCAGGGGGGCCCGGCAATCAGCCCCAGCATTTT	CASSPAGGPGNQPQHF
NA	NA	12	TRBV4-1	TRBJ1-1	TGCGCCAGCAGCCAGGGGATAACTGAAGCTTTCTTT	CASSQGITEAFF
NA	NA	13	TRBV27	TRBJ2-2	TGTGCCAGCAGTTTAGTTGCGGCCGGGGAGCTGTTTTTT	CASSLVAAGELFF
NA	TRBD1	15	TRBV5-4	TRBJ1-2	TGTGCCAGCAGCTTGAGACAGGGGACAAACTATGGCTACACCTTC	CASSLRQGTNYGYTF
NA	TRBD2	15	TRBV29-1	TRBJ2-1	TGCAGCGTTGAAGATGGACTAGAATCAGTTAATGAGCAGTTCTTC	CSVEDGLESVNEQFF
NA	NA	12	TRBV6-6	TRBJ2-6	TGTGCCAGCACTTCTGGGGCCAACGTCCTGACTTTC	CASTSGANVLTF
few	NA	13	TRBV6-5	TRBJ1-2	TGTGCCACACAACGCGGGGGAGGTTATGGCTACACCTTC	CATQRGGGYGYTF
NA	NA	11	TRBV25-1	TRBJ1-2	TGTGCCAGCAGTGAAAACTATGGCTACACCTTC	CASSENYGYTF
NA	NA	16	TRBV18	TRBJ1-2	TGTGCCAGCTCACCCCGTCAGACGGAAACTAACTATGGCTACACCTTC	CASSPRQTETNYGYTF
NA	NA	13	TRBV28	TRBJ2-7	TGTGCCAGCAGAGGGGGGCAGGATGACGAGCAGTACTTC	CASRGGQDDEQYF
NA	TRBD1	14	TRBV7-8	TRBJ1-1	TGTGCCAGCAGCTTACTGGGACAGGGGGCTGAAGCTTTCTTT	CASSLLGQGAEAFF
NA	NA	15	TRBV12-5	TRBJ1-4	TGTGCTAGTGGTTCCCCGGACAGCGGGAATGAAAAACTGTTTTTT	CASGSPDSGNEKLFF
NA	TRBD1	15	TRBV6-6	TRBJ2-1	TGTGCCAGCAGCCATGCGGGACAGGGGTTCAATGAGCAGTTCTTC	CASSHAGQGFNEQFF
NA	TRBD1	13	TRBV5-6	TRBJ1-2	TGTGCCAGCAGTTTTCGACAGGGAGGAAGCTACACCTTC	CASSFRQGGSYTF
NA	NA	14	TRBV6-6	TRBJ1-2	TGTGCCAGCAGTTACCCGGGTCTTAACTATGGCTACACCTTC	CASSYPGLNYGYTF
NA	TRBD2	12	TRBV2	TRBJ2-1	TGTGCCAGCGCCCGGGAGGGCGATGAGCAGTTCTTC	CASAREGDEQFF
few	NA	16	TRBV6-6	TRBJ1-3	TGTGCCAGCAGTTATCCGTCCAGTGCCTCTCGAAACACCATATATTTT	CASSYPSSASRNTIYF
NA	TRBD1	16	TRBV13	TRBJ1-1	TGTGCCAGCAGCCGCCCCCGGGACAGCATGAACACTGAAGCTTTCTTT	CASSRPRDSMNTEAFF
few	TRBD1	14	TRBV2	TRBJ2-5	TGTGCCAGCAGTTACGGAACAGGGGGAGAGACCCAGTACTTC	CASSYGTGGETQYF